The 30 T cell receptor beta chains below all came from one sample that was sequenced in a study of neurological immune-mediated disorders. MiXCR, run by TCRdb on the 5' RACE reads, gives a single entry per CDR3 protein. The table has 35,000 to 40,000 distinct CDR3 sequences, 2.5% seen once; the top ten hold approximately 2.4%. What was sequenced was PBMCs. These receptors all stem from a man aged 50 or older with multiple sclerosis.

Many counts were recorded for this clonotype. The chain is built from TRBV20-1 and TRBJ1-2, with 9 bases matching TRBD1. This CDR3 contains 14 residues. Germline CDR1 is DFQATT and CDR2 is SNEGSKA (reference sequence). Unmatched junction bases numbered 8, after V lost 5 bases and J lost 4 bases. The CDR3 coding sequence is TGCAGTGCTGGTGATACGGGACAGGGCTATGGCTACACCTTC. Translated, it gives CSAGDTGQGYGYTF.

This clonotype was seen at least ten times. The rearrangement uses TRBV28 and TRBJ2-7; 8 nucleotides line up with TRBD1. Trimming took 6 bases from V and 7 from J; bases not matched to a gene: 11. Germline V gene lookup returns CDR1 MDHEN and CDR2 SYDVKM. The CDR3 runs to 14 residues. The CDR3 here is CASSGGQGYGEQYF. The CDR3 DNA follows: TGTGCCAGCAGCGGCGGACAGGGATACGGAGAGCAGTACTTC.

This clonotype was found many times. The rearrangement joins TRBV5-5 to TRBJ2-1; D remains unclear. V was clipped by 1 base and J by 0 bases, with 8 bases between them. The germline V gene has CDR1 SGHKS and CDR2 YYEKEE (reference sequence). CDR3 length equals 15 residues. The CDR3 DNA follows: TGTGCCAGCAGCTTGACGGTAAGCTCCTACAATGAGCAGTTCTTC. Translating gives CASSLTVSSYNEQFF.

This clonotype has at least ten counts. V usage is TRBV5-6 and J usage is TRBJ1-5, with 10 nucleotides matching TRBD1. This CDR3 contains 15 residues. The V gene end was trimmed by 2 bases and the J gene end by 5 bases; junction bases not matched to a gene: 4. Germline CDR1 SGHDT, CDR2 YYEEEE. The CDR3 DNA reads TGTGCCAGCAGCTTATGGGACAGGGGACATCAGCCCCAGCATTTT. Protein sequence: CASSLWDRGHQPQHF.

This clonotype has a count of ten or more. This rearrangement joins TRBV10-3 to TRBJ2-7, with D uncertain. Trimming removed 6 bases at V and 2 bases at J, with 8 bases between. This CDR3 spans 12 amino acids. Germline values: CDR1 ENHRY, CDR2 SYGVKD. The CDR3: CAISLHAYEQYF. The CDR3, as DNA: TGTGCCATCAGCCTGCATGCCTACGAGCAGTACTTC.

This clonotype was recorded at least ten times. V usage is TRBV5-1 and J usage is TRBJ2-3; 7 nucleotides match TRBD2. The germline CDR1 and CDR2 sequences are SGHRS and YFSETQ. The V segment lost 4 bases and the J segment 2 bases; nucleotides outside the gene matches: 10. The CDR3 has 16 amino acids. The CDR3 DNA reads as TGCGCCAGCAGCCGGACCTCCGGGACTAACACAGATACGCAGTATTTT. Its translation is CASSRTSGTNTDTQYF.

The sample holds many counts of this clonotype. The chain carries TRBV20-1 and TRBJ2-7; weak D call: TRBD1 (6 bases). The V end lost 2 bases, the J end lost 0 bases, and 14 bases lay between the germline ends. CDR1 is DFQATT, CDR2 SNEGSKA, per germline (reference sequence). The CDR3 contains 15 residues. CDR3 sequence reads: CSARKTDSYSYEQYF. The CDR3, as DNA: TGCAGTGCTAGAAAAACGGACAGCTACTCCTACGAGCAGTACTTC.

This clonotype was observed many times. The J gene is TRBJ2-1, the V gene TRBV29-1; D uncertain. CDR3 length: 11 amino acids. V was trimmed by 6 bases and J by 6 bases, leaving 9 bases between them. Per germline, CDR1 SQVTM and CDR2 ANQGSEA. The CDR3: CSVRKTNEQFF. CDR3 sequence (DNA): TGCAGCGTGCGCAAGACCAATGAGCAGTTCTTC.

This clonotype was observed many times. This rearrangement joins TRBV12-3 or TRBV12-4 to TRBJ1-2, with a possible D match to TRBD1 (5 bases). Trimming cost V 6 bases and J 5 bases, with 22 bases left between them. The length of the CDR3 is 16 residues. The CDR3 DNA reads as TGTGCCAGCAGGGTAACAGGCCCCTTTGGGCGGTATGGCTACACCTTC. This translates into CASRVTGPFGRYGYTF.

Ten or more counts support this clonotype. The chain combines TRBV7-2 with TRBJ2-2, with TRBD1 matching 8 bases. The V segment lost 0 bases and the J segment 6 bases; nucleotides outside the gene matches: 3. Germline loops: CDR1 SGHTA, CDR2 FQGNSA. The CDR3 length is 15 residues. DNA of the CDR3: TGTGCCAGCAGCTTAGCGACAGGGGTCCCCGGGGAGCTGTTTTTT. Translated, it gives CASSLATGVPGELFF.

This clonotype came up many times. In nucleotides, the CDR3 is TGTGCCAGCAGCTCGACAGGGAAGAAAAGGGGGAATGAGCAGTTCTTC. It is translated as CASSSTGKKRGNEQFF. The V call is TRBV5-6, the J call TRBJ2-1; 7 nucleotides line up with TRBD1. Germline V lookup: CDR1 SGHDT, CDR2 YYEEEE. J gave up 7 bases and V 3 bases, and 13 bases lay outside the gene matches. This CDR3 is built from 16 residues. Looking up the rest from reference TRBV5-6 and TRBJ2-1 gives the full variable domain: DAGVTQSPTHLIKTRGQQVTLRCSPKSGHDTVSWYQQALGQGPQFIFQYYEEEERQRGNFPDRFSGHQFPNYSSELNVNALLLGDSALYLCASSSTGKKRGNEQFFGPGTRLTVL.

This clonotype was seen at least ten times. This chain joins TRBV6-5 and TRBJ2-3; maybe TRBD2 (6 bases). Germline lookup yields CDR1 MNHEY and CDR2 SVGAGI. Trimming shortened V by 2 bases and J by 2 bases, and 11 bases separated the two germline ends. There are 15 residues in the CDR3. The CDR3 DNA reads as TGTGCCAGCAGTTACATGGGGGGTCACACAGATACGCAGTATTTT. Translation gives CASSYMGGHTDTQYF.

This clonotype has a count of ten or more. J is TRBJ1-2 and V is TRBV2; 11 nucleotides align to TRBD1. V shed 4 bases, J shed 7 bases, and the junction held 8 bases outside the gene matches. Germline CDR1 reads SNHLY; CDR2 reads FYNNEI. The CDR3 has 15 residues. The CDR3 region has the DNA TGTGCCAGCAGTGCCTCCGGGACAGGGGGAAGTGGCTACACCTTC. Its translation: CASSASGTGGSGYTF. The variable domain in full, with the rest retrieved from reference TRBV2 and TRBJ1-2, is EPEVTQTPSHQVTQMGQEVILRCVPISNHLYFYWYRQILGQKVEFLVSFYNNEISEKSEIFDDQFSVERPDGSNFTLKIRSTKLEDSAMYFCASSASGTGGSGYTFGSGTRLTVV.

This clonotype was seen repeatedly, ten times or more. The V gene is TRBV7-2, the J gene TRBJ2-5, with D perhaps TRBD2 (7 bases). CDR1 and CDR2 from the germline V gene are SGHTA and FQGNSA. V dropped 2 bases and J dropped 1 base, with 17 bases sitting between them. The CDR3 contains 17 residues. CDR3 in DNA: TGTGCCAGCAGCTTAAGCGGGGTATCGGGGGCCCAAGAGACCCAGTACTTC. This codes for CASSLSGVSGAQETQYF.

This clonotype was counted many times. The chain joins TRBV28 to TRBJ1-1; D may be TRBD1 (5 bases). From germline, CDR1 is MDHEN and CDR2 SYDVKM. The CDR3 totals 11 residues. Between the trimmed V and J ends, which lost 3 bases and 9 bases, there was a span of 8 bases. The CDR3 loop reads CASSFYRKAFF. The DNA for the CDR3 is TGTGCCAGCAGTTTTTACAGGAAAGCTTTCTTT.

This clonotype was counted at least ten times. The chain couples TRBV25-1 to TRBJ1-5, with a weak D call TRBD1 (6 bases). CDR1 and CDR2 (germline): MGHDK, SYGVNS. V was clipped by 0 bases and J by 4 bases, with 19 bases between them. The CDR3 is made up of 18 amino acids. The CDR3 sequence: CASSEYMQAGGRNQPQHF. CDR3 coding DNA: TGTGCCAGCAGTGAATATATGCAGGCTGGGGGGCGGAATCAGCCCCAGCATTTT.

At least ten counts were recorded for this clonotype. The chain recombines TRBV15 with TRBJ2-7; D tentatively reads TRBD1 or TRBD2 (5 bases each). The germline gives CDR1 LNHNV, CDR2 YYDKDF (reference sequence). CDR3 length equals 12 residues. Trimming shortened V by 3 bases and J by 6 bases, and 9 bases separated the two germline ends. DNA of the CDR3: TGTGCCACCAGCAGTACCGGGACCGAGCAGTACTTC. It specifies CATSSTGTEQYF.

The J gene is TRBJ1-5, the V gene TRBV28, with no clear D. This CDR3 has 12 residues. Germline CDR1 reads MDHEN; CDR2 reads SYDVKM. With 8 bases removed from V and 6 bases from J, the gap between germline ends came to 11 bases. The DNA of the CDR3 is TGTGCCAGCCGCCTTCCCGGTCAGCCCCAGCATTTT. Amino acids: CASRLPGQPQHF.

The table lists this clonotype with many counts. Its ends do not fully match the called genes, so a read error is possible. This chain links TRBV9 with TRBJ1-6, with 9 nucleotides matching TRBD1. This CDR3 has 14 residues. Germline CDR1 is SGDLS and CDR2 is YYNGEE. The CDR3 sequence: CASNEGQGFSPLNF. The CDR3 DNA is TGTGCCAGCAACGAGGGACAGGGCTTTTCACCCCTCAACTTT.

The table lists this clonotype with many counts. This chain uses TRBV5-1 with TRBJ1-2; a weak D match, TRBD1 (6 bases). This CDR3 spans 16 amino acids. The V gene lost 5 bases and the J gene lost 2 bases, with 19 bases spanning the gap. The V gene's germline CDR1 is SGHRS and CDR2 YFSETQ. Written as DNA, the CDR3 is TGCGCCAGCAGTAGTGGAAGGACGACAGGAAACTATGGCTACACCTTC. Translation: CASSSGRTTGNYGYTF.

Remarks on this clonotype: This CDR3 fails to terminate in the conserved phenylalanine or tryptophan, so it likely reflects a read error. This sequence joins TRBV28 and TRBJ2-7; 7 bases are a match to TRBD1. The CDR3 is made up of 15 amino acids. Germline trimming cut 5 bases from V and 6 bases from J; bases unmatched to any gene: 13. Germline V gene lookup returns CDR1 MDHEN and CDR2 SYDVKM. The CDR3 region has the DNA TGTGCCAGCAGTGCGGCCGTGGCAGGGGGTCTCGAGCAGTACAAC. Protein: CASSAAVAGGLEQYN.

This clonotype was recorded at least ten times. The rearrangement uses TRBV5-1 and TRBJ2-2; 8 nucleotides agree with TRBD1. This CDR3 is built from 15 residues. Per the germline V gene, CDR1 is SGHRS and CDR2 is YFSETQ. The ends lost 4 bases at V and 2 bases at J; junction bases unmatched: 4. The CDR3 DNA reads as TGCGCCAGCAGCGGGGGACAGGCAAACACCGGGGAGCTGTTTTTT. This translates into CASSGGQANTGELFF. Looking up the rest from reference TRBV5-1 and TRBJ2-2 gives the full variable domain: KAGVTQTPRYLIKTRGQQVTLSCSPISGHRSVSWYQQTPGQGLQFLFEYFSETQRNKGNFPGRFSGRQFSNSRSEMNVSTLELGDSALYLCASSGGQANTGELFFGEGSRLTVL.

This clonotype appeared many times. V usage is TRBV7-9 and J usage is TRBJ1-1; possible D gene TRBD1, 5 bases. The germline V gene has CDR1 SEHNR and CDR2 FQNEAQ (reference sequence). The CDR3 covers 11 residues. V lost 1 base, J lost 8 bases, and 5 bases lay in between. The CDR3 reads CASSLDREAFF. The CDR3 DNA follows: TGTGCCAGCAGCTTAGACAGGGAAGCTTTCTTT.

This clonotype was detected a few times. Since a much larger clone is just one base distant, this may be a read error. CDR3 bases: TGCGCCAGCAGCGAATGGGCCCGTGAAGCTTTCTTT. As protein: CASSEWAREAFF. V is TRBV5-1 and J is TRBJ1-1; no firm D call. This CDR3 is 12 amino acids long. The germline V gene has CDR1 SGHRS and CDR2 YFSETQ. Trimming left V 4 bases short and J 7 bases short, with 11 bases between.

At least ten counts were recorded for this clonotype. The chain employs TRBV20-1 and TRBJ1-2, with TRBD1 matching over 8 bases. V lost 5 bases to trimming and J lost 5 bases; unmatched junction nucleotides: 13. The germline V gene has CDR1 DFQATT and CDR2 SNEGSKA (reference sequence). The CDR3 runs to 15 residues. Written as DNA, the CDR3 is TGCAGTGCTGCCCTAGCGGGACAGGCGAGATATGGCTACACCTTC. This sequence encodes CSAALAGQARYGYTF.

This clonotype was detected many times. The V call is TRBV20-1, the J call TRBJ2-1; TRBD1 agrees at 9 bases. The CDR3 length is 16 residues. Germline V gene lookup returns CDR1 DFQATT and CDR2 SNEGSKA (reference sequence). The V segment lost 0 bases and the J segment 9 bases; nucleotides outside the gene matches: 12. The CDR3 loop reads CSARDKGGTGWGEQFF. In DNA form, the CDR3 reads TGCAGTGCTAGAGATAAAGGAGGGACAGGGTGGGGTGAGCAGTTCTTC.

This clonotype was detected many times. The CDR3 loop reads CASSADYYGYTF. CDR3 DNA sequence: TGCGCCAGCAGCGCCGACTATTATGGCTACACCTTC. The chain carries TRBV5-1 and TRBJ1-2; D call uncertain. Germline loops: CDR1 SGHRS, CDR2 YFSETQ. The CDR3 is made up of 12 amino acids. Trimming stripped 4 bases from V and 5 bases from J, with 9 bases between.

This clonotype was counted ten times or more. The chain is built from TRBV10-3 and TRBJ1-4, with D unclear. The germline CDR1 and CDR2 sequences are ENHRY and SYGVKD. V lost 10 bases to trimming and J lost 4 bases, with 16 bases between them. The CDR3 spans 14 residues. For the CDR3, the DNA is TGTGCCACCCCGGAAGGGTGGGGTAATGAAAAACTGTTTTTT. Protein sequence: CATPEGWGNEKLFF.

This clonotype was recorded many times. The V and J genes are TRBV27 and TRBJ2-7; 10 positions match TRBD2. This CDR3 region has 14 residues. CDR1 is MNHEY and CDR2 is SMNVEV in the germline V gene (reference sequence). V gave up 5 bases and J gave up 3 bases; unmatched junction bases: 4. CDR3 protein: CASSETSGYYEQYF. DNA of the CDR3: TGTGCCAGCAGTGAGACTAGCGGGTACTACGAGCAGTACTTC.

This clonotype was seen at least ten times. The V and J genes are TRBV20-1 and TRBJ1-5, with no clear D. CDR1 is DFQATT, CDR2 SNEGSKA, per germline (reference sequence). CDR3 length: 12 amino acids. The germline V and J ends were trimmed by 0 bases and 6 bases, with 6 bases remaining between them. CDR3 sequence reads: CSAREGGQPQHF. The CDR3 DNA is TGCAGTGCTAGAGAAGGAGGTCAGCCCCAGCATTTT.